This TCR beta chain is from a study of identifying expanded T cells in peripheral blood. Study-wide findings and caveats: Clone count variance between roughly 2-week samples rose with total template count.

On this clone itself: Its antigen is undetermined.

The method was immunoSEQ multiplex PCR; TCRdb's version includes in-frame clones alone and lacks a portion of them. The sample lists around 94,000 clones, roughly 85% seen once, with 4.5% in the top ten. This CDR3 spans 13 amino acids. Per germline, CDR1 KGHSH and CDR2 LQKENI. The V end lost 3 bases, the J end lost 7 bases, and 12 bases lay between the germline ends. The specimen was blood. This chain links TRBV18 with TRBJ1-1; tentatively, D is TRBD1 (5 bases). The receptor comes from a person between 18 and 69 years old in good health. The CDR3 loop reads CASSPGRDGEAFF. CDR3 DNA sequence: TGTGCCAGCTCACCCGGGCGGGACGGTGAAGCTTTCTTT.